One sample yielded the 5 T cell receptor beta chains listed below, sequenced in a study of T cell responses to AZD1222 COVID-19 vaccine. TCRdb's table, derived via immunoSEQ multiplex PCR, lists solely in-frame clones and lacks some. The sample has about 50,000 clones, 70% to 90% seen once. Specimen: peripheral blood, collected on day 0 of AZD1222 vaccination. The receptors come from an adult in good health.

DNA of the CDR3: TGTGCCAGCAGCTTAGGGTGGACACACCGGGATGAAAAACTGTTTTTT. It yields the protein CASSLGWTHRDEKLFF. The genes are TRBV7-9 and TRBJ1-4; D may be TRBD1 (5 bases). This CDR3 spans 16 amino acids. V was pared by 1 base and J by 6 bases, with 15 bases between. Germline values: CDR1 SEHNR, CDR2 FQNEAQ (reference sequence).

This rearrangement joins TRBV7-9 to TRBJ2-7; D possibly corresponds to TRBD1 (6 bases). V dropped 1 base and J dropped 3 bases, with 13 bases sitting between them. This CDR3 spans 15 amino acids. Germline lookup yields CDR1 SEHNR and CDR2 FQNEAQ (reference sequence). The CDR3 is CASSLGQVRHYEQYF. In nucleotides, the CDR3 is TGTGCCAGCAGCTTAGGACAGGTTCGGCACTACGAGCAGTACTTC.

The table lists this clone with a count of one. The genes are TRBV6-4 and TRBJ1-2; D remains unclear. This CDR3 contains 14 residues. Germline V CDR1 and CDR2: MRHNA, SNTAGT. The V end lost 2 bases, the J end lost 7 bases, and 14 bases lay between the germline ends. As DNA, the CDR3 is TGTGCCAGCAGTGACGGTCCGGACTCCTCTGGCTACACCTTC. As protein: CASSDGPDSSGYTF.

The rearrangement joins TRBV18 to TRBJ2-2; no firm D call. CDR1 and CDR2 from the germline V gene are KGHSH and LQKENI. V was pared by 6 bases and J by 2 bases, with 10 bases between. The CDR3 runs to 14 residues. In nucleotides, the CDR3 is TGTGCCAGCTCCCCGGTGACAAACACCGGGGAGCTGTTTTTT. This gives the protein CASSPVTNTGELFF.

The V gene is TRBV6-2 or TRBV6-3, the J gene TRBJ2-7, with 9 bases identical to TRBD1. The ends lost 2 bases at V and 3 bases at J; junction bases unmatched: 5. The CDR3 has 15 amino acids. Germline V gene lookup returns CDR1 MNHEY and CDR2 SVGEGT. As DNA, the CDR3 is TGTGCCAGCAGTTACCCCGGGACAGGGTTCTACGAGCAGTACTTC. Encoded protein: CASSYPGTGFYEQYF.